The T cell receptor (beta chain) under discussion was sequenced for a study of T cells in Graves' hyperthyroidism and ophthalmopathy. On this clonotype itself: The target antigen is unknown. With a much larger clone just one base away, this may be a read error.

Germline V lookup: CDR1 MNHEY, CDR2 SMNVEV (reference sequence). The CDR3 has 15 amino acids. Amplification of TCR beta CDR3 regions was performed using RNA transcripts as template. The TCR CDR3 first-round RT-PCR relied on the HTBI primer set. TCRdb reprocessed the multiplex PCR reads with MiXCR, giving one entry per CDR3 protein. The table has hundreds of thousands of distinct CDR3 sequences, 14% seen once. Thyroid ultrasound and orbital computed tomography, with clinical symptoms and serum thyroxine and TRAb, informed diagnoses. Broader study findings: Blood also showed most of the thyroid clonotypes that were expanded above 0.001.

Sequencing was done on a sample of blood. The gene calls are TRBV27 and TRBJ2-5, with TRBD1 identical over 7 bases. The sequence was collected from a woman aged 18-35 years with Graves' hyperthyroidism. The CDR3 loop is CASSSSRQGQATQYF. The CDR3 region has the DNA TGTGCCAGCAGTTCTTCACGACAGGGCCAAGCGACCCAGTACTTC.